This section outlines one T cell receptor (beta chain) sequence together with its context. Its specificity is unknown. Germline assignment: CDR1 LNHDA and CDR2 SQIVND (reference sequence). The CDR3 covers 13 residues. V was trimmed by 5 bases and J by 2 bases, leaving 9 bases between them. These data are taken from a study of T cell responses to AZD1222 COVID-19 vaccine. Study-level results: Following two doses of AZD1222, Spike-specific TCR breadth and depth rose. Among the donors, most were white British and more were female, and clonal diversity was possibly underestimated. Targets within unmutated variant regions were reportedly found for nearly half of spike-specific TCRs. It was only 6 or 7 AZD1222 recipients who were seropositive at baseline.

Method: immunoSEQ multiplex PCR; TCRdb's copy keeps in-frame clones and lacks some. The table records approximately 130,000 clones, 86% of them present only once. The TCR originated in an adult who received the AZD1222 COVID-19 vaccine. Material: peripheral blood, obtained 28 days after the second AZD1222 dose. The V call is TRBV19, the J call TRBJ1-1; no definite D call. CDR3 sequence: CASSLHLNTEAFF. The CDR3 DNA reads TGTGCCAGTAGTCTTCATTTAAACACTGAAGCTTTCTTT. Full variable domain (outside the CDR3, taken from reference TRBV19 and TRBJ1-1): DGGITQSPKYLFRKEGQNVTLSCEQNLNHDAMYWYRQDPGQGLRLIYYSQIVNDFQKGDIAEGYSVSREKKESFPLTVTSAQKNPTAFYLCASSLHLNTEAFFGQGTRLTVV.